These 5 T cell receptor beta chains originate from one sample sequenced in a study of blood T cell repertoires in COVID-19. Clones were read by immunoSEQ multiplex PCR, and TCRdb kept only the in-frame ones, dropping some. Altogether 150,000 to 200,000 clones are present, around 82% being singletons, with the ten largest covering more than 4%. Sequencing was carried out using PBMCs or T cells enriched from blood (not recorded which). Source of these receptors: a woman between 55 and 75 years old with acute COVID-19.

The chain couples TRBV12-3 or TRBV12-4 to TRBJ2-7; TRBD2 agrees at 10 bases. The CDR3 runs to 13 residues. J was trimmed by 6 bases and V by 4 bases; bases with no gene match: 3. CDR3 region: CASSSSGSREQYF. The CDR3 coding sequence is TGTGCCAGCAGTTCTAGCGGGAGTCGCGAGCAGTACTTC.

The rearrangement joins TRBV4-1 to TRBJ1-2; a weak D match, TRBD1 (5 bases). Germline lookup yields CDR1 MGHRA and CDR2 YSYEKL. Trimming stripped 0 bases from V and 4 bases from J, with 9 bases between. The CDR3 extends over 14 amino acids. CDR3 amino acids: CASSQDRGSYGYTF. DNA of the CDR3: TGCGCCAGCAGCCAAGATAGGGGTAGCTATGGCTACACCTTC.

The chain combines TRBV4-3 with TRBJ1-2; 9 bases are a match to TRBD1. The CDR3 totals 16 residues. Germline V gene lookup returns CDR1 LGHNA and CDR2 YSLEER. V shed 0 bases and J 3 bases; nucleotides not matched to a gene: 5. For the CDR3, the DNA is TGCGCCAGCAGCCAAGATACAGGGGGCGGCTACTATGGCTACACCTTC. Protein sequence: CASSQDTGGGYYGYTF.

The chain combines TRBV19 with TRBJ2-1; perhaps TRBD1 as D (5 bases). CDR1 and CDR2 (germline): LNHDA, SQIVND (reference sequence). Trimming removed 6 bases from V and 9 bases from J, with 12 bases in between. This CDR3 contains 12 residues. The CDR3 nucleotides are TGTGCCAGTAGGAAGAAAGACAGTGAGCAGTTCTTC. It is translated as CASRKKDSEQFF. Based on the CDR3 plus reference TRBV19 and TRBJ2-1, the full variable domain is DGGITQSPKYLFRKEGQNVTLSCEQNLNHDAMYWYRQDPGQGLRLIYYSQIVNDFQKGDIAEGYSVSREKKESFPLTVTSAQKNPTAFYLCASRKKDSEQFFGPGTRLTVL.

The gene calls are TRBV21-1 and TRBJ1-2; the table's D call TRBD1 went unverified against the DNA. TRBV21-1 is given as a pseudogene. The CDR3 has 16 residues. The CDR3 sequence is CASSKGDRVESFGYTF. As DNA, the CDR3 is TGTGCCAGCAGCAAAGGGGACAGGGTTGAATCTTTTGGCTACACCTTC.